This T cell receptor beta chain comes out of a study of OX40 agonist ivuxolimab in advanced cancers. As for the study in general: Ivuxolimab, which is an agonistic anti-OX40 (CD134) antibody, was administered to the patients. Therapy given before enrollment (anti-PD-1, anti-PD-L1 or anti-CTLA-4) was allowed, and 40% to 50% had some.

J lost 6 bases, V lost 2 bases, and 6 bases had no gene match. The CDR3 runs to 17 residues. The germline gives CDR1 SGHDN, CDR2 FVKESK. Libraries were prepared by immunoSEQ multiplex PCR; TCRdb keeps only in-frame clonotypes and omits some of them. This repertoire shows tens of thousands of clones, approximately 90% found once; its top ten account for about 34%. The sample in question was CD4+ or CD8+ T cells sorted from blood, obtained in a trial of the OX40 agonist ivuxolimab. This receptor was taken from an adult with an advanced solid tumor such as melanoma, head and neck, liver or kidney cancer. This chain uses TRBV14 with TRBJ2-1, with 14 bases matching TRBD2. The CDR3 DNA sequence: TGTGCCAGCAGCCAACAAGGGACTAGCGGGAGTTTCAATGAGCAGTTCTTC. Residues: CASSQQGTSGSFNEQFF.